The source of this TCR beta chain is a study of Graves' ophthalmopathy and Graves' hyperthyroidism. This clonotype was counted ten times or more. Amplified TCR beta CDR3 regions were obtained using RNA transcripts as template. RT-PCR in the first round used HTBI primers; a second-round multiplex PCR followed. TCRdb reprocessed the multiplex PCR reads via MiXCR and lists one record per CDR3 protein. The data hold 450,000 or so distinct CDR3 sequences, with around an eighth observed a single time. The sequence was obtained from a woman younger than 45 with Graves' ophthalmopathy. The sample was blood.

CDR3 sequence: CASFTGLDLSTEAFF. The CDR3 DNA follows: TGTGCCAGCTTTACGGGACTGGACTTGAGCACTGAAGCTTTCTTT. The rearrangement joins TRBV2 to TRBJ1-1; tentative D call: TRBD1 (5 bases). V was pared by 8 bases and J by 4 bases, with 20 bases between. CDR1 is SNHLY and CDR2 is FYNNEI in the germline V gene. The CDR3 spans 15 residues.